A single sample is the source of the 20 T cell receptor beta chains below, sequenced in a study of cytomegalovirus exposure and HLA in healthy donors. Sequencing was performed with immunoSEQ multiplex PCR; in TCRdb, only in-frame clones are kept and a portion is missing. The data show approximately 120,000 clones, around 86% seen once. The sample taken for sequencing was PBMCs. The receptors come from a woman in her late teens or twenties in good health and CMV-seronegative.

V gene TRBV29-1 combines with J gene TRBJ1-1; D gene unclear. The CDR3 runs to 16 residues. The ends were cut back, 0 bases at V and 2 bases at J, with 16 bases in the middle. Germline CDR1 SQVTM, CDR2 ANQGSEA. The CDR3 protein is CSVEDFTAAGNTEAFF. The CDR3, as DNA: TGCAGCGTTGAAGATTTCACGGCCGCGGGTAACACTGAAGCTTTCTTT.

The chain recombines TRBV25-1 with TRBJ1-2, with 8 bases identical to TRBD1. This CDR3 spans 16 amino acids. V lost 7 bases, J lost 5 bases, and 15 bases stayed unmatched. CDR1 is MGHDK, CDR2 SYGVNS, per germline. CDR3 amino acids: CASNTVTDREEYGYTF. CDR3 nucleotide sequence: TGTGCCAGCAATACAGTCACGGACAGGGAAGAGTATGGCTACACCTTC.

This chain connects TRBV7-6 to TRBJ2-1; 9 bases are shared with TRBD1. With V trimmed by 6 bases and J by 6 bases, 12 bases remained unmatched. The germline V gene has CDR1 SGHVS and CDR2 FNYEAQ. This CDR3 is 16 amino acids long. CDR3 sequence (DNA): TGTGCCAGCAGTTTTCCCCGGGACAGGGTTTCCAATGAGCAGTTCTTC. It translates to CASSFPRDRVSNEQFF.

The chain combines TRBV11-3 with TRBJ2-7, with D possibly being TRBD2 (8 bases). The CDR3 length is 16 residues. CDR1 and CDR2 from the germline V gene are SGHNT and YENEEA. The V end lost 5 bases, the J end lost 3 bases, and 20 bases lay between the germline ends. In DNA, the CDR3 is TGTGCCAGCAGCGAACGGGGGGGGGACAGCGTCTACGAGCAGTACTTC. Protein sequence: CASSERGGDSVYEQYF. Using reference TRBV11-3 and TRBJ2-7 for the parts outside the CDR3, the full variable domain is EAGVVQSPRYKIIEKKQPVAFWCNPISGHNTLYWYLQNLGQGPELLIRYENEEAVDDSQLPKDRFSAERLKGVDSTLKIQPAELGDSAVYLCASSERGGDSVYEQYFGPGTRLTVT.

The chain employs TRBV19 and TRBJ2-1; TRBD2 agrees at 10 bases. CDR1 is LNHDA, CDR2 SQIVND, per germline (reference sequence). The CDR3 is 15 amino acids. After removal of 5 bases from V and 3 bases from J, the junction contained 4 bases not matched to a gene. CDR3 sequence (DNA): TGTGCCAGTAGTGCTGTAGCGGGAGGCTACAATGAGCAGTTCTTC. Its protein product is CASSAVAGGYNEQFF.

This clone was seen only once. The chain employs TRBV7-2 and TRBJ1-2; 12 bases match TRBD1. Germline values: CDR1 SGHTA, CDR2 FQGNSA. This CDR3 region has 16 residues. Germline trimming cut 5 bases from V and 7 bases from J; bases unmatched to any gene: 11. CDR3 bases: TGTGCCAGCAGCCCCTTGAGGGGACAGGGGGCCCCTGGCTACACCTTC. It translates to CASSPLRGQGAPGYTF.

In its sample, this clone was seen once. The genes are TRBV19 and TRBJ1-5, with D tentatively TRBD1 (5 bases). Trimming removed 7 bases at V and 0 bases at J, with 19 bases between. CDR1 is LNHDA and CDR2 is SQIVND in the germline V gene (reference sequence). The CDR3 extends over 17 amino acids. CDR3 protein: CASTNIGALYSNQPQHF. In nucleotides, the CDR3 is TGTGCCAGTACAAATATAGGGGCACTGTATAGCAATCAGCCCCAGCATTTT.

This chain uses TRBV11-3 with TRBJ2-1, with 7 bases lining up with TRBD2. J lost 9 bases, V lost 4 bases, and 12 bases had no gene match. Germline V gene lookup returns CDR1 SGHNT and CDR2 YENEEA. The CDR3 runs to 15 residues. The CDR3 DNA is TGTGCCAGCAGCTCCCCAACGGGAGGTCTCCTTGAGCAGTTCTTC. Its translation is CASSSPTGGLLEQFF.

V usage is TRBV11-2 and J usage is TRBJ1-2; perhaps TRBD1 as D (6 bases). Germline lookup yields CDR1 SGHAT and CDR2 FQNNGV. Trimming pared 4 bases from V and 6 bases from J, leaving 15 bases between. The CDR3 has 14 amino acids. CDR3 sequence: CASSSIRGADGYTF. CDR3 DNA: TGTGCCAGCAGCTCAATCCGGGGGGCTGATGGCTACACCTTC.

This chain joins TRBV5-1 and TRBJ1-4; possibly TRBD1 for D (5 bases). The CDR3 is made up of 16 amino acids. V was cut by 1 base and J by 4 bases, with 14 bases left in between. The germline V gene has CDR1 SGHRS and CDR2 YFSETQ. The CDR3 sequence is CASSLTPGLGNEKLFF. The CDR3 DNA reads as TGCGCCAGCAGCTTGACACCAGGGCTGGGTAATGAAAAACTGTTTTTT.

This sequence joins TRBV6-5 and TRBJ2-7, with D tentatively TRBD2 (5 bases). The V end was cut by 0 bases, the J end by 3 bases, with 6 bases between. The length of the CDR3 is 13 residues. Germline loops: CDR1 MNHEY, CDR2 SVGAGI. The DNA of the CDR3 is TGTGCCAGCAGTTACTCCGAGGGCTACGAGCAGTACTTC. Residues: CASSYSEGYEQYF.

This clone was seen once. The chain is built from TRBV11-2 and TRBJ2-5; TRBD2 matches 11 bases. Germline trimming cut 5 bases from V and 5 bases from J; bases unmatched to any gene: 19. This CDR3 contains 19 residues. Germline CDR1 SGHAT, CDR2 FQNNGV. The CDR3 sequence is CASSPLYLAGGAVGETQYF. In DNA form, the CDR3 reads TGTGCCAGCAGCCCACTTTACCTAGCGGGAGGAGCTGTCGGGGAGACCCAGTACTTC.

V usage is TRBV5-1 and J usage is TRBJ2-1, with 11 bases aligning to TRBD2. CDR1 and CDR2 from the germline V gene are SGHRS and YFSETQ. V lost 4 bases, J lost 6 bases, and 9 bases stayed unmatched. The CDR3 is 16 amino acids. CDR3: CASSGPTSGNFNEQFF. CDR3 DNA: TGCGCCAGCAGCGGCCCGACTAGCGGGAATTTCAATGAGCAGTTCTTC.

The genes are TRBV7-6 and TRBJ2-2; TRBD2 aligns across 10 bases. The length of the CDR3 is 19 residues. With 5 bases clipped from V and 4 bases from J, the junction kept 16 bases outside the gene matches. Germline V gives CDR1 SGHVS, CDR2 FNYEAQ. CDR3 nucleotide sequence: TGTGCCAGCAGCACACCCGCGGAGCTAGCGGGAGTAAGCACCGGGGAGCTGTTTTTT. Its protein is CASSTPAELAGVSTGELFF.

The rearrangement joins TRBV5-4 to TRBJ2-7; TRBD1 agrees at 11 bases. The V gene end was trimmed by 4 bases and the J gene end by 2 bases; junction bases not matched to a gene: 5. The CDR3 covers 15 residues. Germline CDR1 reads SGHNT; CDR2 reads YYREEE (reference sequence). The CDR3 region is CASSRPGQGAYEQYF. CDR3 nucleotides: TGTGCCAGCAGCCGCCCGGGACAGGGGGCCTACGAGCAGTACTTC.

The chain couples TRBV14 to TRBJ2-7; TRBD2 aligns across 13 bases. This CDR3 has 17 amino acids. The trim removed 0 bases at V and 4 bases at J, leaving 6 bases unmatched. Germline CDR1 SGHDN, CDR2 FVKESK. The CDR3: CASSQDSGLAGVYEQYF. In DNA, the CDR3 is TGTGCCAGCAGCCAAGACTCAGGACTAGCGGGAGTGTACGAGCAGTACTTC.

The V call is TRBV7-8, the J call TRBJ2-1; TRBD2 aligns across 9 bases. CDR3 length equals 15 residues. V gave up 1 base and J gave up 9 bases; unmatched junction bases: 7. Looked up from germline, CDR1 is SGHVS and CDR2 is FQNEAQ. CDR3 residues: CASSLVVAGEGEQFF. CDR3 DNA sequence: TGTGCCAGCAGCTTAGTGGTAGCGGGAGAGGGTGAGCAGTTCTTC. Full variable domain (missing parts from reference TRBV7-8 and TRBJ2-1): GAGVSQSPRYKVAKRGQDVALRCDPISGHVSLFWYQQALGQGPEFLTYFQNEAQLDKSGLPSDRFFAERPEGSVSTLKIQRTQQEDSAVYLCASSLVVAGEGEQFFGPGTRLTVL.

The rearrangement uses TRBV12-5 and TRBJ2-3, with TRBD2 as a possible D gene (6 bases). This CDR3 comprises 13 residues. Trimming cost V 7 bases and J 4 bases, with 12 bases left between them. The V gene's germline CDR1 is LGHNT and CDR2 FRNRAP. This chain's CDR3 is CASAPGGADTQYF. CDR3 nucleotide sequence: TGTGCTAGTGCCCCCGGGGGTGCAGATACGCAGTATTTT.

The gene calls are TRBV6-1 and TRBJ2-3, with 8 bases fitting TRBD1. The V and J ends lost 1 base and 3 bases, in that order; junction bases with no gene match: 3. Germline V CDR1 and CDR2: MNHNS, SASEGT. This CDR3 contains 15 residues. CDR3 loop: CASSEGQGLTDTQYF. CDR3 DNA sequence: TGTGCCAGCAGTGAAGGACAGGGGTTGACAGATACGCAGTATTTT.

This rearrangement joins TRBV2 to TRBJ1-2; 10 bases are a match to TRBD1. This CDR3 contains 13 residues. Losses at the gene ends were 8 bases for V and 7 bases for J; bases not matched to a gene: 7. Germline V gene lookup returns CDR1 SNHLY and CDR2 FYNNEI. DNA for the CDR3: TGTGCCAGCGGGATGGACAGGGGGTTTGGCTACACCTTC. This translates into CASGMDRGFGYTF.